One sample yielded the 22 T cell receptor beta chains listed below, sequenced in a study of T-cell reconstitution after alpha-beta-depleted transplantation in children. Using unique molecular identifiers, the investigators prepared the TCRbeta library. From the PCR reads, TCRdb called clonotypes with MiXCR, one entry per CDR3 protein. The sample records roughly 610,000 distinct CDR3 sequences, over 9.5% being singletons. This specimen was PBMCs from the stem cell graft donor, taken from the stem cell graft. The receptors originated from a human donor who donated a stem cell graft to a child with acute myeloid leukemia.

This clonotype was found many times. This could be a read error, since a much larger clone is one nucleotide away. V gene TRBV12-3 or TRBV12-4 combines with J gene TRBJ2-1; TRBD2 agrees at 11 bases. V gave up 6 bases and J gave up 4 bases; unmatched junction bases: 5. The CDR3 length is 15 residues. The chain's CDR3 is CASRPGTSGYNEQFF. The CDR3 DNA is TGTGCCAGCAGGCCCGGGACTAGCGGTTACAATGAGCAGTTCTTC.

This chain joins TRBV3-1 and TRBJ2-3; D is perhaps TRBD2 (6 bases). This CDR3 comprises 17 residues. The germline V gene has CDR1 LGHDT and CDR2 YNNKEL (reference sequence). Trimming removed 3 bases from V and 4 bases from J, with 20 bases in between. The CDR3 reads CASSQGDSQLWADTQYF. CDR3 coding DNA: TGTGCCAGCAGCCAGGGGGACTCCCAGTTATGGGCAGATACGCAGTATTTT.

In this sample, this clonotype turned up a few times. The CDR3 region is CSAKTLSGRASEQFF. CDR3 sequence (DNA): TGCAGTGCCAAGACCCTTAGCGGGAGGGCCAGTGAGCAGTTCTTC. The V gene is TRBV20-1, the J gene TRBJ2-1; 11 bases agree with TRBD2. The CDR3 runs 15 residues. Germline V gives CDR1 DFQATT, CDR2 SNEGSKA (reference sequence). The J segment lost 9 bases and the V segment lost 6 bases, leaving 13 bases of the junction unmatched.

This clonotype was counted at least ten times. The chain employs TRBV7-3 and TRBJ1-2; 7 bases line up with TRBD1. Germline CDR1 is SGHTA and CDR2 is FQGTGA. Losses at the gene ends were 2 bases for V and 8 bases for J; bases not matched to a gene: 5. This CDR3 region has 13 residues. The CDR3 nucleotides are TGTGCCAGCAGCTTAGACCGGGACAGCGGCTACACCTTC. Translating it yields CASSLDRDSGYTF.

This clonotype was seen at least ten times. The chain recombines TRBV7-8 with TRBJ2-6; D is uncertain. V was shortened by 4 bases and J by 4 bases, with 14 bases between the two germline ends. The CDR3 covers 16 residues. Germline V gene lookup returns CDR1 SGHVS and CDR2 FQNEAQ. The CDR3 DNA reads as TGTGCCAGCAGCTCGTTTCCCCATTCGGGGGCCAACGTCCTGACTTTC. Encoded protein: CASSSFPHSGANVLTF.

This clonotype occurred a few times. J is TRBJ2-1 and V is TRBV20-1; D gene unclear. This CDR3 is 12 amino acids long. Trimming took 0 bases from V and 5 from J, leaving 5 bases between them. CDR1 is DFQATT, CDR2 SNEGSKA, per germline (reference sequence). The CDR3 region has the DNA TGCAGTGCTAGAGAAGGCGACAATGAGCAGTTCTTC. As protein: CSAREGDNEQFF.

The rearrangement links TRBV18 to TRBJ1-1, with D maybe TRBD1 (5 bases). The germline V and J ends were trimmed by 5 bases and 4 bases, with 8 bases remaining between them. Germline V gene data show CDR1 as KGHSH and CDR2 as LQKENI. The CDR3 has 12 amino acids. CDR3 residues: CASSSRVTEAFF. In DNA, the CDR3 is TGTGCCAGCTCATCCAGGGTCACTGAAGCTTTCTTT.

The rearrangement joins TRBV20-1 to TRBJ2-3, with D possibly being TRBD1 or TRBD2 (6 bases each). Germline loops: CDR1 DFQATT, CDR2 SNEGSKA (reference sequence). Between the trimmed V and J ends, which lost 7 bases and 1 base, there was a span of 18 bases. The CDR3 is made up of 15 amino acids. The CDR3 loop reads CSEKGRRGGTDTQYF. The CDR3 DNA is TGCAGTGAAAAGGGGCGGAGGGGGGGCACAGATACGCAGTATTTT.

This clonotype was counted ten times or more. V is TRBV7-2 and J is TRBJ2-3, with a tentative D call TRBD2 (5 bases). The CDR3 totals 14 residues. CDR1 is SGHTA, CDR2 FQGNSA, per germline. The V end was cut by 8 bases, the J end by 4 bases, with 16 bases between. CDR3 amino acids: CASGSSTTPDTQYF. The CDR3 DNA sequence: TGTGCCAGCGGGTCTAGCACAACCCCAGATACGCAGTATTTT. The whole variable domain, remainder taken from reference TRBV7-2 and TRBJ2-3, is GAGVSQSPSNKVTEKGKDVELRCDPISGHTALYWYRQSLGQGLEFLIYFQGNSAPDKSGLPSDRFSAERTGGSVSTLTIQRTQQEDSAVYLCASGSSTTPDTQYFGPGTRLTVL.

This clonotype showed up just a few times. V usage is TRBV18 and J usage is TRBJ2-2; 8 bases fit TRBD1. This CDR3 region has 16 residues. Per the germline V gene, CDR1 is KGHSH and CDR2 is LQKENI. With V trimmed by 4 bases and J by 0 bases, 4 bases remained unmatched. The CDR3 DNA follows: TGTGCCAGCTCACGGGACAGGCCCTCGAACACCGGGGAGCTGTTTTTT. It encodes CASSRDRPSNTGELFF. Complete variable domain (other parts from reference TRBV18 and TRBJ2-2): NAGVMQNPRHLVRRRGQEARLRCSPMKGHSHVYWYRQLPEEGLKFMVYLQKENIIDESGMPKERFSAEFPKEGPSILRIQQVVRGDSAAYFCASSRDRPSNTGELFFGEGSRLTVL.

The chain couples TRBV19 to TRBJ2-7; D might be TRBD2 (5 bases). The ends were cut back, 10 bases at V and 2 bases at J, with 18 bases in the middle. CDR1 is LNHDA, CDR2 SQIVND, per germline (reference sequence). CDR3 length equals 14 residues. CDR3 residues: CATSPAGKAYEQYF. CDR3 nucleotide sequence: TGTGCCACCAGTCCGGCGGGTAAAGCCTACGAGCAGTACTTC.

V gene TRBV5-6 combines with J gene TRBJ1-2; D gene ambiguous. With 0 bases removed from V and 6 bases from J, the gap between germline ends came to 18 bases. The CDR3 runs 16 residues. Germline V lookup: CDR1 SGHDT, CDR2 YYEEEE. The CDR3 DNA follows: TGTGCCAGCAGCTTGGGTGCAGAGATAGCCAAAAATGGCTACACCTTC. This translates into CASSLGAEIAKNGYTF.

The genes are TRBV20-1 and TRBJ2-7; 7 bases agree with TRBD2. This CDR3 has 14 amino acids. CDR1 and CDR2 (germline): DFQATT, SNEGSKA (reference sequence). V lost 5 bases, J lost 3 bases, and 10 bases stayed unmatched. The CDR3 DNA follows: TGCAGTGCTCCTAAGGGCGGGAGAGACTACGAGCAGTACTTC. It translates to CSAPKGGRDYEQYF.

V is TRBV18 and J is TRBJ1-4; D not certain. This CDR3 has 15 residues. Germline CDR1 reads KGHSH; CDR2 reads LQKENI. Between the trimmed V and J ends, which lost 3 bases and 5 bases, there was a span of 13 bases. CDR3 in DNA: TGTGCCAGCTCACCTGGCCCCCAAGCAAATGAAAAACTGTTTTTT. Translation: CASSPGPQANEKLFF.

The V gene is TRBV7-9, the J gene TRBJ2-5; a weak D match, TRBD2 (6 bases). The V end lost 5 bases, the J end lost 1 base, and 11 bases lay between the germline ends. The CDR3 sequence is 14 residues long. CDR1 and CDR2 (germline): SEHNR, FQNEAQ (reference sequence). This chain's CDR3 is CASSHRDFQETQYF. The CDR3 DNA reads TGTGCCAGCAGCCACCGGGACTTCCAAGAGACCCAGTACTTC.

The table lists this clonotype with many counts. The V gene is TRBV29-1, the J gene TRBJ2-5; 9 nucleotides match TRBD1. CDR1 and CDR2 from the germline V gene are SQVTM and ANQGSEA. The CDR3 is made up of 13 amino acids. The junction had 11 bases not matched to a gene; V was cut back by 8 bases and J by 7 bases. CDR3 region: CSTTRDRDGTQYF. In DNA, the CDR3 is TGCAGCACCACCCGGGACAGGGATGGGACCCAGTACTTC.

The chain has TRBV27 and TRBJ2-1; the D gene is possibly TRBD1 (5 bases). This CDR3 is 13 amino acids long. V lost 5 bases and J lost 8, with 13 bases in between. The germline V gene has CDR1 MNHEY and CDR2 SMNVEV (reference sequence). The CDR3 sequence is CASSPRVLDEQFF. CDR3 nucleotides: TGTGCCAGCAGTCCCAGGGTCCTCGATGAGCAGTTCTTC.

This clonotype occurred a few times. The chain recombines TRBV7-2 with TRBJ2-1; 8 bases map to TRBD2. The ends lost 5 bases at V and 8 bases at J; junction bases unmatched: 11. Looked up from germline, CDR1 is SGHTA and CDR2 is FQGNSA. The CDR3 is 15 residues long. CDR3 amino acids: CASSPQAGRADEQFF. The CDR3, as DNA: TGTGCCAGCAGCCCACAGGCCGGGAGGGCGGATGAGCAGTTCTTC.

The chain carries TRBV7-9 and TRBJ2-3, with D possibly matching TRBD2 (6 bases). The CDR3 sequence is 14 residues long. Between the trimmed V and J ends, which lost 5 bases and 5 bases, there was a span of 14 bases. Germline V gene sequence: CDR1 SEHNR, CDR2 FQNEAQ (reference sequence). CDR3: CASSPGGRIDTQYF. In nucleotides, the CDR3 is TGTGCCAGCAGCCCCGGAGGGAGAATAGATACGCAGTATTTT.

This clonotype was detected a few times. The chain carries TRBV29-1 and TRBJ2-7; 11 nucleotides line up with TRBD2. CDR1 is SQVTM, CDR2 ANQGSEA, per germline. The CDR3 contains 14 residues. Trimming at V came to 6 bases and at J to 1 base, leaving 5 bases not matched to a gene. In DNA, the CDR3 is TGCAGCGTCTCTAGCGGGAGGCCATCCTACGAGCAGTACTTC. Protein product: CSVSSGRPSYEQYF.

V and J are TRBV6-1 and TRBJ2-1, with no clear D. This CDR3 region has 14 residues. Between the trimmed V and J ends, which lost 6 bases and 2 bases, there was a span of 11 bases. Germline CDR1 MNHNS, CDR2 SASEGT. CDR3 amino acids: CASRSYQPYNEQFF. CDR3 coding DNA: TGTGCCAGCAGAAGCTATCAGCCCTACAATGAGCAGTTCTTC.

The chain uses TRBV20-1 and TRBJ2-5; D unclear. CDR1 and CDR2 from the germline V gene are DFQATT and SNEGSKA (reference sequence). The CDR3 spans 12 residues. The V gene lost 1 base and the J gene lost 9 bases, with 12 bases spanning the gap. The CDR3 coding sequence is TGCAGTGCTAGAGGACCCGTTTGGGCCCAGTACTTC. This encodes CSARGPVWAQYF.